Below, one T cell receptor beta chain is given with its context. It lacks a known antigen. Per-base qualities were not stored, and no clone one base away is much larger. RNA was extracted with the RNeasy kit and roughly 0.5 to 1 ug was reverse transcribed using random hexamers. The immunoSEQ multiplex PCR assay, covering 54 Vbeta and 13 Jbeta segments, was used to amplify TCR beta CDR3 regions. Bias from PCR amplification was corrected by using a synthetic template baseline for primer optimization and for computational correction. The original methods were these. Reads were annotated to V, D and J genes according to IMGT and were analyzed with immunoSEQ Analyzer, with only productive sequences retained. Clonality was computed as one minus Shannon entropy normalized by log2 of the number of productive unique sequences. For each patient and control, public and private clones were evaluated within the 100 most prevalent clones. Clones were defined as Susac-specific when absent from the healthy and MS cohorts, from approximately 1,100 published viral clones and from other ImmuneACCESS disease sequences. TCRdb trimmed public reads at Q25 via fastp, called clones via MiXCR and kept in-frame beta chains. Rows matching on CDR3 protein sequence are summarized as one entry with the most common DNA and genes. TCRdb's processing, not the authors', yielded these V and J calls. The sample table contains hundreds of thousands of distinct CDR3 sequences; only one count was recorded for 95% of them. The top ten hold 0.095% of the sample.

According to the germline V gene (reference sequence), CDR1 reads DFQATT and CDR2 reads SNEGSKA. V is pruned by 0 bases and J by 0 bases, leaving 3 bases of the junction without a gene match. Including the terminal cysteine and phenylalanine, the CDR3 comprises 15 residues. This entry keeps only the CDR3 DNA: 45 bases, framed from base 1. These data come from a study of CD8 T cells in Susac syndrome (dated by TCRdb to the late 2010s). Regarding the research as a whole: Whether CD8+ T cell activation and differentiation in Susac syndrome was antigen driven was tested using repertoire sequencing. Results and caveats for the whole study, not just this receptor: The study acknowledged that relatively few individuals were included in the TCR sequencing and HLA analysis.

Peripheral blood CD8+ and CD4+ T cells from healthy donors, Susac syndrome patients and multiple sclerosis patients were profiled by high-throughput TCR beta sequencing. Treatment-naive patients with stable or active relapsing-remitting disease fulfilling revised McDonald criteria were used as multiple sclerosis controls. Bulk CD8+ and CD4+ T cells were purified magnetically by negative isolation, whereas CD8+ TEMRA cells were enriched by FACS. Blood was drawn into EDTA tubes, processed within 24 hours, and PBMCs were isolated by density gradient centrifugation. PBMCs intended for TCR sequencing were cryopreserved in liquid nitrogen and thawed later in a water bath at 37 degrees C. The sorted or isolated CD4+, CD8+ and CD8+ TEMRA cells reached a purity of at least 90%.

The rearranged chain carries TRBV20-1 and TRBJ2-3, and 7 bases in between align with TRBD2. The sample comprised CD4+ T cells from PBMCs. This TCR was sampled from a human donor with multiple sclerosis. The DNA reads TGCAGTGCTAGAGAGCGGGAGCGTAGCACAGATACGCAGTATTTT. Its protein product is CSARERERSTDTQYF.